Presented here are 10 T cell receptor beta chains from one specimen sequenced in a study of post-analysis software for immune sequencing data. TCR beta cDNA libraries had unique molecular identifiers. Using its own MiXCR run on the PCR reads, TCRdb lists one record per CDR3 protein. The sample comprises about 160,000 distinct CDR3 sequences, 35% to 40% of which are singletons, and 28% rests with the top ten. Material: blood, obtained after autologous hematopoietic stem cell transplantation. The receptor source for this set is a girl under 18 with multiple sclerosis.

In DNA form, the CDR3 reads TGTGCCAGCAGTTTAAGGTCTCGGACTCTAGGTGAGCAGTACTTC. Its protein product is CASSLRSRTLGEQYF. The genes are TRBV28 and TRBJ2-4, with D perhaps matching TRBD2 (5 bases). From germline, CDR1 is MDHEN and CDR2 SYDVKM. With 2 bases removed from V and 13 bases from J, the gap between germline ends came to 21 bases. This CDR3 is built from 15 residues.

A few counts support this clonotype. The chain carries TRBV9 and TRBJ2-5; TRBD2 is a possible D gene (5 bases). V shed 7 bases and J shed 3 bases, with 19 bases lying between them. The CDR3 sequence is 15 residues long. Germline-derived CDR1 and CDR2 are SGDLS and YYNGEE. In DNA form, the CDR3 reads TGTGCCAGCGGAAGGTACGGGGAATTCAAAGAGACCCAGTACTTC. Translated: CASGRYGEFKETQYF.

The chain is built from TRBV7-2 and TRBJ2-2; 10 bases are shared with TRBD2. J gave up 0 bases and V 6 bases, and 4 bases lay outside the gene matches. The CDR3 has 16 amino acids. Germline loops: CDR1 SGHTA, CDR2 FQGNSA. DNA of the CDR3: TGTGCCAGCAGGTTCAGCGGGGGGGCGAACACCGGGGAGCTGTTTTTT. Its protein product is CASRFSGGANTGELFF.

The chain employs TRBV20-1 and TRBJ2-7; 12 positions match TRBD2. The germline V gene has CDR1 DFQATT and CDR2 SNEGSKA (reference sequence). The junction had 12 bases not matched to a gene; V was cut back by 6 bases and J by 6 bases. The CDR3 has 15 amino acids. CDR3 in amino acids: CSAKLAGGPTGEQYF. The CDR3 DNA reads as TGCAGTGCAAAACTAGCGGGAGGCCCAACGGGCGAGCAGTACTTC.

In its sample, this clonotype was seen a few times. The V gene is TRBV3-1, the J gene TRBJ2-5, with D possibly TRBD1 on 5 matching bases. CDR1 LGHDT and CDR2 YNNKEL come from the germline V gene (reference sequence). The CDR3 totals 15 residues. Trimming removed 4 bases from V and 1 base from J, with 13 bases in between. CDR3 sequence (DNA): TGTGCCAGCAGCCCAAGACAGAGACTCCAAGAGACCCAGTACTTC. It specifies CASSPRQRLQETQYF.

This clonotype was recorded once. V is TRBV11-3 and J is TRBJ2-1; D uncertain. Trimming shortened V by 7 bases and J by 7 bases, and 14 bases separated the two germline ends. Germline V gene sequence: CDR1 SGHNT, CDR2 YENEEA. The CDR3 runs 13 residues. Here the CDR3 DNA reads TGTGCCAGCACAAGGACCCGCGGTAATGAGCAGTTCTTC. It codes for CASTRTRGNEQFF.

For the CDR3, the DNA is TGTGCCTCGCGGGGGGCGGAAGCGAACACCGGGGAGCTGTTTTTT. Protein sequence: CASRGAEANTGELFF. The chain is built from TRBV5-7 and TRBJ2-2; 8 nucleotides line up with TRBD2. TRBV5-7 is an ORF, with its function uncertain. This CDR3 region has 15 residues. Germline trimming cut 10 bases from V and 0 bases from J; bases unmatched to any gene: 8.

The chain is built from TRBV7-8 and TRBJ1-4; a possible D gene is TRBD1 (5 bases). V lost 6 bases and J lost 0, with 14 bases in between. This CDR3 is built from 16 residues. CDR1 is SGHVS and CDR2 is FQNEAQ in the germline V gene. Here the CDR3 DNA reads TGTGCCAGCAGACCTTCGGGGACTGCAACTAATGAAAAACTGTTTTTT. It codes for CASRPSGTATNEKLFF.

This sequence joins TRBV9 and TRBJ1-2, with 9 positions matching TRBD1. Germline V gene lookup returns CDR1 SGDLS and CDR2 YYNGEE. This CDR3 is 14 amino acids long. With 0 bases clipped from V and 7 bases from J, the junction kept 4 bases outside the gene matches. CDR3 amino acids: CASSVVGQGSGYTF. The CDR3 bases are TGTGCCAGCAGCGTAGTCGGACAGGGGAGTGGCTACACCTTC. The variable domain in full, with the rest retrieved from reference TRBV9 and TRBJ1-2, is DSGVTQTPKHLITATGQRVTLRCSPRSGDLSVYWYQQSLDQGLQFLIQYYNGEERAKGNILERFSAQQFPDLHSELNLSSLELGDSALYFCASSVVGQGSGYTFGSGTRLTVV.

The chain recombines TRBV3-1 with TRBJ2-5; 7 positions match TRBD2. CDR1 LGHDT and CDR2 YNNKEL come from the germline V gene (reference sequence). CDR3 length: 12 amino acids. V shed 8 bases, J shed 9 bases, and the junction held 9 bases outside the gene matches. The CDR3 nucleotides are TGTGCCAGCTCGGCGGGAGTTTGGGCCCAGTACTTC. Its protein is CASSAGVWAQYF.